Reported below is one T cell receptor (beta chain). This sample was included in a study of blood T cell repertoires in COVID-19. Clones were read by immunoSEQ multiplex PCR, and TCRdb kept only the in-frame ones, dropping some. This table holds 180,000 or so clones, roughly four fifths found once. The study recruited people aged 18 to 89 years across more than 20 US areas. This CDR3 comprises 16 residues. Trimming stripped 3 bases from V and 1 base from J, with 13 bases between. The germline gives CDR1 KGHDR, CDR2 SFDVKD. This chain uses TRBV24-1 with TRBJ2-3; a possible D gene is TRBD1 (6 bases). Sequenced: PBMCs or T cells enriched from blood (not recorded which). This clonotype originated in a man in his fifties who had recovered from COVID-19. CDR3 loop: CATSDPGGAGTDTQYF. The CDR3 DNA reads TGTGCCACCAGTGATCCTGGGGGCGCCGGCACAGATACGCAGTATTTT.